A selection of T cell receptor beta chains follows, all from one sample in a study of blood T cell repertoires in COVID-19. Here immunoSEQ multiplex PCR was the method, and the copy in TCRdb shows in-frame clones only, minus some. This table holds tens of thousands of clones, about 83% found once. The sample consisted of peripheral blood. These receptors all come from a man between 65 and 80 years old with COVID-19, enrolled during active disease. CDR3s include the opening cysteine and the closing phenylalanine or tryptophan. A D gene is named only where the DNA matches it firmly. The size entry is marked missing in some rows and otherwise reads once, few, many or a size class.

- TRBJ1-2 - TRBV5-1 CASSLGQEPNYGYTF TGCGCCAGCAGCTTGGGACAGGAGCCTAACTATGGCTACACCTTC
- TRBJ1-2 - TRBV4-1 CASSQDQGPYGYTF TGCGCCAGCAGCCAAGATCAGGGTCCCTACGGCTACACCTTC
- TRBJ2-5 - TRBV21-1 CASSTSGGAWETQYF TGTGCCAGCAGCACGTCGGGGGGGGCTTGGGAGACCCAGTACTTC
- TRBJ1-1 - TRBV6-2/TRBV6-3 CASSYDTDPEAFF TGTGCCAGCAGTTACGACACAGACCCCGAAGCTTTCTTT
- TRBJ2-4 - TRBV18 CASSPEGRGRVNIQYF TGTGCCAGCTCACCAGAAGGCCGAGGGCGTGTAAACATTCAGTACTTC
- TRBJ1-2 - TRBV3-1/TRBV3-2 CASSPRAGAFNYGYTF TGTGCCAGCAGCCCGAGGGCGGGGGCCTTTAACTATGGCTACACCTTC
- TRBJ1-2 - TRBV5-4 CASSYGGQTYYGYTF TGTGCCAGCAGTTACGGGGGGCAGACCTACTATGGCTACACCTTC
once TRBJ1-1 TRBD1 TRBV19 CASTDRVGTEAFF TGTGCCAGTACCGACAGGGTTGGGACTGAAGCTTTCTTT
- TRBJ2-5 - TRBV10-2 CASRTGRETQYF TGCGCCAGCAGGACGGGTCGAGAGACCCAGTACTTC
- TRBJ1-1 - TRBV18 CASSLGGAMNTEAFF TGTGCCAGCTCACTGGGGGGGGCCATGAACACTGAAGCTTTCTTT
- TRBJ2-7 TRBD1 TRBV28 CASSLRTGVVEQYF TGTGCCAGCAGTTTAAGGACAGGGGTGGTCGAGCAGTACTTC
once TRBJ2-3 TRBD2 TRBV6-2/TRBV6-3 CASSYPGGTWWYF TGTGCCAGCAGTTACCCGGGAGGTACCTGGTGGTATTTT
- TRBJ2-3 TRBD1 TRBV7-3 CASSFTGGSDTQYF TGTGCCAGCAGTTTTACAGGGGGCAGTGATACGCAGTATTTT
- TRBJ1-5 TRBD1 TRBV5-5 CASSLGDGTANQPQHF TGTGCCAGCAGCTTGGGCGACGGGACAGCAAATCAGCCCCAGCATTTT
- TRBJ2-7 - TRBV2 CASRVGLSYEQYF TGTGCCAGCAGGGTGGGACTCTCCTACGAGCAGTACTTC
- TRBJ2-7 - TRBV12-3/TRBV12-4 CASSFAPKSEQYF TGTGCCAGCAGTTTCGCACCCAAGAGCGAGCAGTACTTC
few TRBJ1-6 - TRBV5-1 CASSQGDNSPLHF TGCGCCAGCAGCCAGGGCGATAATTCACCCCTCCACTTT
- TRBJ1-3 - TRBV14 CASSMSGNTIYF TGTGCCAGCAGTATGTCTGGAAACACCATATATTTT
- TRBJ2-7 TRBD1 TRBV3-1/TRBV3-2 CASSQPGQGSEQYF TGTGCCAGCAGCCAACCGGGACAGGGTTCCGAGCAGTACTTC
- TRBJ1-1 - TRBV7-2 CASSLGGGRSAEAFF TGTGCCAGCAGCTTGGGCGGGGGGCGGTCAGCTGAAGCTTTCTTT
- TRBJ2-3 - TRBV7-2 CASSERGDPDTQYF TGTGCCAGCAGCGAAAGAGGAGACCCAGATACGCAGTATTTT
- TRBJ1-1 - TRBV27 CASSLFNVNTEAFF TGTGCCAGCAGCCTATTCAACGTGAACACTGAAGCTTTCTTT
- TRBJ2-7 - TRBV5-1 CASSPGLNSYEQYF TGCGCCAGCAGCCCGGGACTGAACTCCTACGAGCAGTACTTC
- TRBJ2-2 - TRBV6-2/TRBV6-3 CASSYSYGELFF TGTGCCAGCAGTTACTCCTACGGGGAGCTGTTTTTT
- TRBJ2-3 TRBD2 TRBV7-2 CASSPPGGRRENTQYF TGTGCCAGCAGCCCCCCCGGCGGGAGGAGGGAAAATACGCAGTATTTT
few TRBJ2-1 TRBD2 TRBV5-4 CASSLSLAGASEQFF TGTGCCAGCAGCTTATCGCTAGCGGGGGCCAGCGAGCAGTTCTTC
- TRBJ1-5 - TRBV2 CASTGGLSNQPQHF TGTGCCAGCACCGGGGGGCTTAGCAATCAGCCCCAGCATTTT
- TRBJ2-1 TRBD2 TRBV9 CASSPRGSGVLRDEQFF TGTGCCAGCAGCCCCCGGGGTAGCGGGGTCCTAAGGGATGAGCAGTTCTTC